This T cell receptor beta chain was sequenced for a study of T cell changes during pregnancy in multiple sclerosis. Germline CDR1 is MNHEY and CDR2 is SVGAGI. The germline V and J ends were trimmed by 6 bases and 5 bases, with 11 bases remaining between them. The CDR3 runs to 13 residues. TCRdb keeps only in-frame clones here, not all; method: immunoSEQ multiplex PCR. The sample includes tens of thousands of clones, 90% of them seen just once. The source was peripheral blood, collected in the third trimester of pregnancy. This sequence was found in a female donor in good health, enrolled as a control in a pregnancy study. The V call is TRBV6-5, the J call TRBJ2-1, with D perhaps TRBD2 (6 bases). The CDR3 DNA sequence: TGTGCCAGCAGCCAAGGGAGGAACAATGAGCAGTTCTTC. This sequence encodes CASSQGRNNEQFF.